The 26 T cell receptor beta chains given below trace back to one sample, sequenced in a study of OX40 agonist ivuxolimab in advanced cancers. Clones were sequenced by immunoSEQ multiplex PCR, and TCRdb holds only the in-frame ones, with some missing. The table includes tens of thousands of clones, roughly 85% detected once. The material sequenced was CD4+ or CD8+ T cells sorted from blood, taken in a trial of the OX40 agonist ivuxolimab. These receptors were obtained from an adult with an advanced solid tumor such as melanoma, head and neck, liver or kidney cancer.

This clone was recorded only once. The V gene is TRBV14, the J gene TRBJ2-5, with D possibly matching TRBD2 (5 bases). Germline CDR1 SGHDN, CDR2 FVKESK. There are 17 residues in the CDR3. The ends were cut back, 4 bases at V and 2 bases at J, with 20 bases in the middle. CDR3 coding DNA: TGTGCCAGCAGCCGCGGGCTAGCTAGTCGGAGGCAAGAGACCCAGTACTTC. Residues: CASSRGLASRRQETQYF.

The genes are TRBV10-3 and TRBJ2-6; D is possibly TRBD1 or TRBD2 (5 bases each). The CDR3 loop spans 16 amino acids. Germline CDR1 and CDR2: ENHRY and SYGVKD. Trimming shortened V by 0 bases and J by 10 bases, and 16 bases separated the two germline ends. The CDR3 DNA sequence: TGTGCCATCAGTGAGTCGAGAACCGGGACGGTTAACGTCCTGACTTTC. This gives the protein CAISESRTGTVNVLTF.

The chain recombines TRBV2 with TRBJ1-3; no definite D call. CDR1 and CDR2 from the germline V gene are SNHLY and FYNNEI. Trimming removed 3 bases at V and 0 bases at J, with 9 bases between. CDR3 length equals 15 residues. The CDR3 nucleotides read TGTGCCAGCAGTGAGAGGCGGAACTCTGGAAACACCATATATTTT. The encoded protein is CASSERRNSGNTIYF. Variable domain in full (rest from reference TRBV2 and TRBJ1-3): EPEVTQTPSHQVTQMGQEVILRCVPISNHLYFYWYRQILGQKVEFLVSFYNNEISEKSEIFDDQFSVERPDGSNFTLKIRSTKLEDSAMYFCASSERRNSGNTIYFGEGSWLTVV.

V gene TRBV6-4 combines with J gene TRBJ2-5; TRBD2 agrees at 12 bases. The junction had 6 bases not matched to a gene; V was cut back by 8 bases and J by 2 bases. Germline loops: CDR1 MRHNA, CDR2 SNTAGT. CDR3 size: 15 residues. DNA for the CDR3: TGTGCCAGCTCGGGGACTAGCGGGCCACAAGAGACCCAGTACTTC. This codes for CASSGTSGPQETQYF.

This chain uses TRBV7-2 with TRBJ1-6, with 7 bases fitting TRBD1. The germline V gene encodes CDR1 SGHTA and CDR2 FQGNSA. V trimming: 3 bases; J trimming: 7 bases; junction bases outside the gene matches: 0. The CDR3 sequence is 13 residues long. This CDR3 is CASSLTGNSPLHF. The CDR3 region has the DNA TGTGCCAGCAGCTTGACAGGGAATTCACCCCTCCACTTT.

This clone has just a few counts. J is TRBJ1-2 and V is TRBV7-2; TRBD1 matches 8 bases. Germline assignment: CDR1 SGHTA and CDR2 FQGNSA. Germline trimming cut 5 bases from V and 13 bases from J; bases unmatched to any gene: 6. This CDR3 spans 11 amino acids. The DNA for the CDR3 is TGTGCCAGCAGCCAACGACAGGGGAGCACCTTC. It encodes CASSQRQGSTF.

This clone was recorded a few times. J is TRBJ2-7 and V is TRBV14; a possible D gene is TRBD1 (5 bases). Deletions cut 4 bases from V and 6 bases from J, with 10 bases between. This CDR3 comprises 12 residues. Per the germline V gene, CDR1 is SGHDN and CDR2 is FVKESK. The DNA for the CDR3 is TGTGCCAGCAGCCTGACAGAAGTCGAGCAGTACTTC. Translated, it gives CASSLTEVEQYF.

CDR3 amino acids: CASSSGGTGDIQYF. In DNA, the CDR3 is TGTGCCAGCAGCTCGGGAGGGACAGGGGACATTCAGTACTTC. The chain joins TRBV5-4 to TRBJ2-4; 10 bases are shared with TRBD1. CDR1 SGHNT and CDR2 YYREEE come from the germline V gene (reference sequence). The ends lost 3 bases at V and 8 bases at J; junction bases unmatched: 5. The length of the CDR3 is 14 residues.

In DNA form, the CDR3 reads TGTGCCAGCAAAGCTACCGCAGTTGGAGATACGCAGTATTTT. This encodes CASKATAVGDTQYF. This sequence joins TRBV7-9 and TRBJ2-3; D is ambiguous. CDR1 is SEHNR and CDR2 is FQNEAQ in the germline V gene (reference sequence). This CDR3 region has 14 residues. V shed 7 bases and J shed 5 bases, with 16 bases lying between them. Together with reference TRBV7-9 and TRBJ2-3, the CDR3 gives the full variable domain: DTGVSQNPRHKITKRGQNVTFRCDPISEHNRLYWYRQTLGQGPEFLTYFQNEAQLEKSRLLSDRFSAERPKGSFSTLEIQRTEQGDSAMYLCASKATAVGDTQYFGPGTRLTVL.

This clone appeared a few times. The chain carries TRBV18 and TRBJ2-7, with D possibly being TRBD1 (6 bases). From germline, CDR1 is KGHSH and CDR2 LQKENI. There are 15 residues in the CDR3. Trimming shortened V by 3 bases and J by 2 bases, and 14 bases separated the two germline ends. CDR3 region: CASSPTTGLTYEQYF. In nucleotides, the CDR3 is TGTGCCAGCTCACCCACGACAGGCCTTACCTACGAGCAGTACTTC.

Only a few counts were recorded for this clone. The CDR3 loop is CASSLGGRTGELFF. The CDR3, as DNA: TGCGCCAGCAGCTTAGGGGGCCGAACCGGGGAGCTGTTTTTT. The chain couples TRBV5-1 to TRBJ2-2; the match to TRBD1 covers 7 bases. The J segment lost 5 bases and the V segment lost 2 bases, leaving 3 bases of the junction unmatched. The V gene's germline CDR1 is SGHRS and CDR2 YFSETQ. This CDR3 spans 14 amino acids.

The rearrangement uses TRBV20-1 and TRBJ2-1; D may be TRBD1 (5 bases). The CDR3 runs to 11 residues. Germline lookup yields CDR1 DFQATT and CDR2 SNEGSKA (reference sequence). Trimming shortened V by 1 base and J by 8 bases, and 6 bases separated the two germline ends. CDR3 nucleotide sequence: TGCAGTGCTAGAGGGGGCCATGAGCAGTTCTTC. Its translation: CSARGGHEQFF.

This chain connects TRBV5-5 to TRBJ1-1; D is unresolved. The CDR3 runs to 15 residues. CDR1 is SGHKS, CDR2 YYEKEE, per germline (reference sequence). Trimming cost V 3 bases and J 3 bases, with 15 bases left between them. CDR3 DNA: TGTGCCAGCAGCTCTAACGGGGTTGGGTACACTGAAGCTTTCTTT. Translation gives CASSSNGVGYTEAFF.

The chain carries TRBV19 and TRBJ1-2; D uncertain. V shed 3 bases and J shed 0 bases, with 8 bases lying between them. This CDR3 contains 14 residues. The germline V gene has CDR1 LNHDA and CDR2 SQIVND (reference sequence). The CDR3 sequence: CASSIRPANYGYTF. CDR3 nucleotides: TGTGCCAGTAGTATCAGGCCCGCTAACTATGGCTACACCTTC.

The chain carries TRBV4-1 and TRBJ2-3; a weak D match, TRBD2 (7 bases). V was pared by 4 bases and J by 2 bases, with 22 bases between. Looked up from germline, CDR1 is MGHRA and CDR2 is YSYEKL. This CDR3 region has 18 residues. The CDR3 nucleotides read TGCGCCAGCAGCCTGGGGGGAGGGGGACGATCTTCCACAGATACGCAGTATTTT. Translating gives CASSLGGGGRSSTDTQYF.

This clone showed up just a few times. The gene calls are TRBV25-1 and TRBJ2-2; 12 bases are a match to TRBD1. This CDR3 contains 15 residues. After removal of 4 bases from V and 9 bases from J, the junction contained 6 bases not matched to a gene. Germline CDR1 reads MGHDK; CDR2 reads SYGVNS. The CDR3 nucleotides read TGTGCCAGCAGTGGAGGAGGGACAGGGGGCCGGGAGCTGTTTTTT. Amino acid sequence: CASSGGGTGGRELFF.

The chain has TRBV12-5 and TRBJ2-4; D ambiguous. The V gene lost 6 bases and the J gene lost 0 bases, with 21 bases spanning the gap. The CDR3 runs 18 residues. Germline V gene sequence: CDR1 LGHNT, CDR2 FRNRAP. CDR3: CASGPTGPTFLAKNIQYF. CDR3 coding DNA: TGTGCTAGTGGACCTACCGGGCCTACCTTCTTAGCCAAAAACATTCAGTACTTC.

This clone was seen once. This chain links TRBV10-3 with TRBJ2-2; TRBD2 matches 9 bases. This CDR3 comprises 16 residues. Germline V CDR1 and CDR2: ENHRY, SYGVKD. With 4 bases clipped from V and 7 bases from J, the junction kept 10 bases outside the gene matches. The DNA of the CDR3 is TGTGCCATCAGTGGGTTCACTAGCGGGTCTGGCGGGGAGCTGTTTTTT. This gives the protein CAISGFTSGSGGELFF.

This rearrangement joins TRBV6-5 to TRBJ1-5; TRBD1 might be the D (6 bases). V was clipped by 5 bases and J by 5 bases, with 13 bases between them. Germline CDR1 MNHEY, CDR2 SVGAGI. The CDR3 length is 14 residues. For the CDR3, the DNA is TGTGCCAGCAGTCGGCGGGCAGGGGATCAGCCCCAGCATTTT. This translates into CASSRRAGDQPQHF.

In its sample, this clone was seen a few times. V gene TRBV28 combines with J gene TRBJ1-2; D gene unclear. The CDR3 is made up of 12 amino acids. CDR1 is MDHEN, CDR2 SYDVKM, per germline. Trimming took 6 bases from V and 4 from J, leaving 9 bases between them. CDR3 in amino acids: CASSRPGYGYTF. The DNA of the CDR3 is TGTGCCAGCAGCCGGCCGGGCTATGGCTACACCTTC.

V gene TRBV21-1 combines with J gene TRBJ2-7; the D call TRBD2 from the table was never checked on the DNA. TRBV21-1 is assigned pseudogene status. This CDR3 region has 18 residues. The CDR3 DNA follows: TGTGCCAGCAGCAAATCCCCCCCCACTAGCGGGAGAGCCTACGAGCAGTACTTC. Translated: CASSKSPPTSGRAYEQYF.

This clone was seen just once. The CDR3 loop reads CASSLAEETQGVGGYTF. DNA for the CDR3: TGTGCCAGCAGCTTAGCAGAAGAGACCCAGGGAGTTGGGGGCTACACCTTC. The chain carries TRBV7-9 and TRBJ1-2, with D possibly matching TRBD1 (5 bases). Trimming removed 0 bases from V and 8 bases from J, with 22 bases in between. Germline assignment: CDR1 SEHNR and CDR2 FQNEAQ (reference sequence). CDR3 length equals 17 residues.

As DNA, the CDR3 is TGTGCCAGCACTCGAACGGGGCGGGGGGCATTGTATACGCAGTATTTT. It encodes CASTRTGRGALYTQYF. The chain couples TRBV27 to TRBJ2-3; 8 bases are a match to TRBD2. Germline assignment: CDR1 MNHEY and CDR2 SMNVEV (reference sequence). The V gene end was trimmed by 7 bases and the J gene end by 7 bases; junction bases not matched to a gene: 16. The CDR3 contains 16 residues.

The chain employs TRBV28 and TRBJ1-1, with D hard to call. The CDR3 covers 12 residues. V lost 6 bases to trimming and J lost 4 bases, with 9 bases between them. Per the germline V gene, CDR1 is MDHEN and CDR2 is SYDVKM. Here the CDR3 DNA reads TGTGCCAGCAGATTAGGGCTCACTGAAGCTTTCTTT. Residues: CASRLGLTEAFF.

V and J are TRBV4-1 and TRBJ1-6, with D possibly matching TRBD1 (5 bases). The CDR3 covers 15 residues. The V end was cut by 1 base, the J end by 7 bases, with 11 bases between. Germline assignment: CDR1 MGHRA and CDR2 YSYEKL. DNA for the CDR3: TGCGCCAGCAGCCAAGGGCAGGGTGGCAATTCACCCCTCCACTTT. Its protein is CASSQGQGGNSPLHF.

This clone was counted a single time. The chain joins TRBV11-2 to TRBJ2-2, with D perhaps given as TRBD1 or TRBD2 (5 bases each). The CDR3 covers 16 residues. Looked up from germline, CDR1 is SGHAT and CDR2 is FQNNGV. The V end lost 4 bases, the J end lost 4 bases, and 16 bases lay between the germline ends. The CDR3 spells CASSSPGPSGTGELFF. The DNA of the CDR3 is TGTGCCAGCAGCTCCCCGGGACCCTCGGGCACCGGGGAGCTGTTTTTT. The full variable domain, with the rest looked up from reference TRBV11-2 and TRBJ2-2, is EAGVAQSPRYKIIEKRQSVAFWCNPISGHATLYWYQQILGQGPKLLIQFQNNGVVDDSQLPKDRFSAERLKGVDSTLKIQPAKLEDSAVYLCASSSPGPSGTGELFFGEGSRLTVL.